Each of the 20 T cell receptor beta chains below was sequenced from the same sample in a study of blood T cell repertoires in COVID-19. This table comes from immunoSEQ multiplex PCR, and its TCRdb copy is limited to in-frame clones, with some not included. The data contain some 200,000 clones, nearly 80% of them singletons. Material: peripheral blood. The receptors shown here come from a woman aged 70-85 years with acute or convalescent COVID-19.

The chain couples TRBV12-5 to TRBJ2-1; weak D call: TRBD2 (6 bases). Between the trimmed V and J ends, which lost 4 bases and 9 bases, there was a span of 10 bases. There are 12 residues in the CDR3. Germline-derived CDR1 and CDR2 are LGHNT and FRNRAP. CDR3 loop: CASGSLASEQFF. CDR3 sequence (DNA): TGTGCTAGTGGTTCACTAGCCTCTGAGCAGTTCTTC.

The chain couples TRBV9 to TRBJ2-1; 9 positions agree with TRBD2. The germline gives CDR1 SGDLS, CDR2 YYNGEE. The length of the CDR3 is 17 residues. V lost 4 bases and J lost 0; bases outside the gene matches: 8. The CDR3 spells CASSKRASGNSYNEQFF. CDR3 DNA sequence: TGTGCCAGCAGCAAAAGGGCTAGCGGGAACTCCTACAATGAGCAGTTCTTC.

This clone was seen only a few times. V and J are TRBV3-1 (or the pseudogene TRBV3-2) and TRBJ1-4, with 8 nucleotides matching TRBD1. This CDR3 has 17 amino acids. CDR1 and CDR2 from the germline V gene are LGHDT and YNNKEL (reference sequence). Germline trimming cut 4 bases from V and 0 bases from J; bases unmatched to any gene: 7. The chain's CDR3 is CASSLGTGLPTNEKLFF. The CDR3 nucleotides read TGTGCCAGCAGCCTCGGGACAGGCCTTCCAACTAATGAAAAACTGTTTTTT.

This clone was counted only a few times. The rearrangement uses TRBV3-1 (or the pseudogene TRBV3-2) and TRBJ2-7; 10 positions agree with TRBD2. The CDR3 length is 16 residues. Germline trimming cut 0 bases from V and 4 bases from J; bases unmatched to any gene: 6. Germline CDR1 LGHDT, CDR2 YNNKEL (reference sequence). In DNA form, the CDR3 reads TGTGCCAGCAGCCAAGATTCTAGCGGGAGCAGATACGAGCAGTACTTC. As protein: CASSQDSSGSRYEQYF.

The chain carries TRBV7-6 and TRBJ2-1; 8 bases are shared with TRBD1. Germline-derived CDR1 and CDR2 are SGHVS and FNYEAQ. CDR3 length: 15 residues. V lost 1 base to trimming and J lost 5 bases; unmatched junction nucleotides: 4. For the CDR3, the DNA is TGTGCCAGCAGCTTAGGGGACAGGCTCCACAATGAGCAGTTCTTC. This sequence encodes CASSLGDRLHNEQFF.

CDR3 region: CASRIVGGQETQYF. The CDR3 nucleotides are TGCGCCAGCAGGATCGTCGGGGGGCAGGAGACCCAGTACTTC. J is TRBJ2-5 and V is TRBV5-1; D is possibly TRBD2 (7 bases). The V and J ends lost 5 bases and 5 bases respectively, with 16 bases between them. CDR3 length: 14 amino acids. CDR1 is SGHRS, CDR2 YFSETQ, per germline.

The V and J genes are TRBV30 and TRBJ1-4, with TRBD1 identical over 8 bases. The V gene end was trimmed by 5 bases and the J gene end by 6 bases; junction bases not matched to a gene: 11. CDR3 size: 15 residues. CDR1 GTSNPN and CDR2 SVGIG come from the germline V gene (reference sequence). In DNA form, the CDR3 reads TGTGCCTGGCGAAGTCCGGGACAGGTAGATGAAAAACTGTTTTTT. Protein product: CAWRSPGQVDEKLFF.

The V gene is TRBV11-2, the J gene TRBJ2-7; D unresolved. The germline V gene encodes CDR1 SGHAT and CDR2 FQNNGV. V was trimmed by 2 bases and J by 4 bases, leaving 9 bases between them. CDR3 length equals 13 residues. CDR3 nucleotide sequence: TGTGCCAGCAGCTTACTCCAGATATACGAGCAGTACTTC. This sequence encodes CASSLLQIYEQYF.

This clone came up once. This chain connects TRBV29-1 to TRBJ2-1, with 9 bases matching TRBD2. The CDR3 spans 21 residues. CDR1 is SQVTM, CDR2 ANQGSEA, per germline. The V segment lost 6 bases and the J segment 6 bases; nucleotides outside the gene matches: 30. CDR3 sequence: CSVKMGGRGSFLIHHLNEQFF. In DNA, the CDR3 is TGCAGCGTAAAAATGGGCGGGAGGGGTTCATTTCTTATACATCACCTCAATGAGCAGTTCTTC.

The chain carries TRBV28 and TRBJ1-6; D gene ambiguous. Germline V gene lookup returns CDR1 MDHEN and CDR2 SYDVKM. V shed 3 bases and J shed 4 bases, with 10 bases lying between them. This CDR3 has 15 residues. CDR3 loop: CASSFRDLYNSPLHF. Written as DNA, the CDR3 is TGTGCCAGCAGTTTCCGGGATCTGTATAATTCACCCCTCCACTTT. The full variable domain, its missing parts supplied by reference TRBV28 and TRBJ1-6, is DVKVTQSSRYLVKRTGEKVFLECVQDMDHENMFWYRQDPGLGLRLIYFSYDVKMKEKGDIPEGYSVSREKKERFSLILESASTNQTSMYLCASSFRDLYNSPLHFGNGTRLTVT.

The J gene is TRBJ1-2, the V gene TRBV5-6, with D uncertain. The CDR3 extends over 12 amino acids. From germline, CDR1 is SGHDT and CDR2 YYEEEE. V lost 2 bases and J 4 bases, leaving 6 bases between the germline ends. The CDR3: CASSFDFYGYTF. DNA of the CDR3: TGTGCCAGCAGCTTCGACTTCTATGGCTACACCTTC.

This clone was observed a handful of times. The chain combines TRBV4-2 with TRBJ2-3, with 12 nucleotides matching TRBD2. Germline V lookup: CDR1 LGHNA, CDR2 YNFKEQ. The V gene end was trimmed by 0 bases and the J gene end by 3 bases; junction bases not matched to a gene: 1. The CDR3 is 16 amino acids. CDR3 in amino acids: CASSQETSGRTDTQYF. Here the CDR3 DNA reads TGTGCCAGCAGCCAAGAGACTAGCGGGAGAACAGATACGCAGTATTTT.

Written as DNA, the CDR3 is TGTGCCACCGAGGGGTGGACAGGGGGGGAGCTGTTTTTT. Amino acid sequence: CATEGWTGGELFF. The chain links TRBV24-1 to TRBJ2-2, with 8 bases aligning to TRBD1. The CDR3 is 13 amino acids. V gave up 9 bases and J gave up 8 bases; unmatched junction bases: 7. CDR1 is KGHDR and CDR2 is SFDVKD in the germline V gene.

This chain connects TRBV5-6 to TRBJ2-1, with 8 bases lining up with TRBD2. Germline assignment: CDR1 SGHDT and CDR2 YYEEEE. The V and J ends lost 4 bases and 8 bases, in that order; junction bases with no gene match: 8. The CDR3 runs to 14 residues. CDR3 region: CASSLGLDGDEQFF. The CDR3 DNA sequence: TGTGCCAGCAGCCTGGGACTAGATGGCGATGAGCAGTTCTTC.

V gene TRBV4-2 combines with J gene TRBJ2-7, with a possible D match to TRBD2 (7 bases). CDR3 size: 15 residues. V was pared by 0 bases and J by 3 bases, with 12 bases between. Germline lookup yields CDR1 LGHNA and CDR2 YNFKEQ. The CDR3 sequence: CASSQEGGGFYEQYF. In DNA form, the CDR3 reads TGTGCCAGCAGCCAAGAGGGGGGGGGCTTCTACGAGCAGTACTTC.

This chain connects TRBV11-2 to TRBJ2-5, with TRBD2 identical over 7 bases. Germline CDR1 reads SGHAT; CDR2 reads FQNNGV. Trimming cost V 1 base and J 2 bases; bases outside gene matches: 4. The length of the CDR3 is 15 residues. CDR3 bases: TGTGCCAGCAGCTTAGGGGCTAGCGGACAAGAGACCCAGTACTTC. It encodes CASSLGASGQETQYF.

The chain uses TRBV4-1 and TRBJ2-1; D might be TRBD2 (7 bases). CDR1 is MGHRA, CDR2 YSYEKL, per germline. Trimming took 6 bases from V and 5 from J, leaving 14 bases between them. CDR3 length: 14 amino acids. This chain's CDR3 is CASRRGRANNEQFF. The CDR3 DNA reads as TGCGCCAGCAGGAGGGGGAGGGCTAACAATGAGCAGTTCTTC.

This clone showed up many times. The V and J genes are TRBV28 and TRBJ2-2; no definite D call. CDR1 is MDHEN and CDR2 is SYDVKM in the germline V gene. The V end was cut by 1 base, the J end by 1 base, with 4 bases between. The CDR3 runs 14 residues. The CDR3 protein is CASSLSGNTGELFF. CDR3 DNA: TGTGCCAGCAGTTTATCGGGGAACACCGGGGAGCTGTTTTTT.

The chain couples TRBV19 to TRBJ2-3; 7 bases map to TRBD2. Germline lookup yields CDR1 LNHDA and CDR2 SQIVND (reference sequence). V lost 6 bases and J lost 5; bases outside the gene matches: 5. The CDR3 is 13 amino acids. CDR3 loop: CASRPAGIDTQYF. CDR3 sequence (DNA): TGTGCCAGTAGACCAGCGGGGATAGATACGCAGTATTTT.

This clone occurred a few times. This chain links TRBV9 with TRBJ2-5, with a weak D call TRBD1 (5 bases). This CDR3 is built from 15 residues. Trimming left V 2 bases short and J 0 bases short, with 11 bases between. The germline gives CDR1 SGDLS, CDR2 YYNGEE. CDR3 region: CASSVGAQYQETQYF. In DNA form, the CDR3 reads TGTGCCAGCAGCGTTGGGGCACAGTACCAAGAGACCCAGTACTTC.